What follows are 24 T cell receptor beta chains derived from one specimen sequenced in a study of T cells in Graves' hyperthyroidism and ophthalmopathy. What was amplified from RNA transcripts were TCR beta CDR3 regions. During a first-round RT-PCR of the TCR CDR3, the HTBI primer set was used. TCRdb re-derived calls from the multiplex PCR reads in MiXCR, one entry per CDR3 protein. The table has 370,000 or so distinct CDR3 sequences, 20% to 25% seen once. Material for sequencing was blood. These receptors came from a man in his fifties with Graves' hyperthyroidism.

The V and J genes are TRBV5-1 and TRBJ2-7, with D possibly being TRBD1 (6 bases). The germline V and J ends were trimmed by 4 bases and 5 bases, with 13 bases remaining between them. CDR1 and CDR2 from the germline V gene are SGHRS and YFSETQ. The CDR3 loop spans 13 amino acids. In DNA form, the CDR3 reads TGCGCCAGCAGCCGATTACAGGGTAACGAGCAGTACTTC. Translation gives CASSRLQGNEQYF.

The chain links TRBV25-1 to TRBJ2-5; 10 bases align to TRBD1. The CDR3 extends over 15 amino acids. Per the germline V gene, CDR1 is MGHDK and CDR2 is SYGVNS. Losses at the gene ends were 8 bases for V and 5 bases for J; bases not matched to a gene: 11. CDR3 coding DNA: TGTGCCAGCGGACCGCCGGGACAGGGGTTCGAGACCCAGTACTTC. It translates to CASGPPGQGFETQYF.

This clonotype was seen many times. The V call is TRBV30, the J call TRBJ1-5, with D uncertain. Trimming pared 3 bases from V and 2 bases from J, leaving 8 bases between. This CDR3 spans 13 amino acids. Germline lookup yields CDR1 GTSNPN and CDR2 SVGIG (reference sequence). In DNA, the CDR3 is TGTGCCTGGAGCACCCGTGGCAATCAGCCCCAGCATTTT. Amino acid sequence: CAWSTRGNQPQHF.

This clonotype was seen a handful of times. V is TRBV5-1 and J is TRBJ2-2; D might be TRBD2 (6 bases). V was shortened by 0 bases and J by 1 base, with 7 bases between the two germline ends. Germline CDR1 reads SGHRS; CDR2 reads YFSETQ. The CDR3 contains 15 residues. The CDR3 loop reads CASSLAGRNTGELFF. The CDR3, as DNA: TGCGCCAGCAGCTTGGCCGGGAGGAACACCGGGGAGCTGTTTTTT.

The chain couples TRBV2 to TRBJ1-5; a weak D match, TRBD1 (6 bases). The CDR3 covers 15 residues. Germline V gives CDR1 SNHLY, CDR2 FYNNEI. V was shortened by 4 bases and J by 1 base, with 11 bases between the two germline ends. The CDR3 sequence is CASSGGGLSNQPQHF. The CDR3 DNA reads TGTGCCAGCAGTGGAGGGGGGTTGAGCAATCAGCCCCAGCATTTT.

This rearrangement joins TRBV27 to TRBJ2-7; maybe TRBD2 (5 bases). Germline assignment: CDR1 MNHEY and CDR2 SMNVEV (reference sequence). The V end was cut by 11 bases, the J end by 3 bases, with 17 bases between. There are 13 residues in the CDR3. The CDR3 protein is CAVHGRTYYEQYF. DNA for the CDR3: TGTGCCGTTCACGGAAGGACTTACTACGAGCAGTACTTC.

The gene calls are TRBV7-2 and TRBJ1-1; TRBD1 is a possible D gene (5 bases). The length of the CDR3 is 14 residues. Germline values: CDR1 SGHTA, CDR2 FQGNSA. V shed 5 bases and J shed 5 bases, with 15 bases lying between them. The CDR3 here is CASSPRRGRTEAFF. The CDR3, as DNA: TGTGCCAGCAGCCCCAGACGGGGGAGGACTGAAGCTTTCTTT.

This clonotype was detected a few times. The J gene is TRBJ2-5, the V gene TRBV6-1; a possible D gene is TRBD1 (6 bases). The CDR3 has 13 amino acids. Looked up from germline, CDR1 is MNHNS and CDR2 is SASEGT. V was pared by 6 bases and J by 3 bases, with 11 bases between. The CDR3 is CASSHREKETQYF. As DNA, the CDR3 is TGTGCCAGCAGCCACAGGGAAAAAGAGACCCAGTACTTC.

V and J are TRBV12-3 or TRBV12-4 and TRBJ1-5; D uncertain. The CDR3 has 13 residues. V was cut by 6 bases and J by 4 bases, with 10 bases left in between. The DNA for the CDR3 is TGTGCCAGCAGCCCCGCCCCAAATCAGCCCCAGCATTTT. Its protein product is CASSPAPNQPQHF.

In its sample, this clonotype was seen a few times. The chain uses TRBV5-1 and TRBJ2-1; no reliable D call. Germline CDR1 and CDR2: SGHRS and YFSETQ. There are 16 residues in the CDR3. Trimming stripped 6 bases from V and 0 bases from J, with 16 bases between. CDR3 DNA sequence: TGCGCCAGCAAGCCCAAGTCACGAAGCTCCTACAATGAGCAGTTCTTC. It translates to CASKPKSRSSYNEQFF.

V usage is TRBV20-1 and J usage is TRBJ1-1, with a tentative D call TRBD1 (6 bases). The CDR3 has 14 amino acids. The V end lost 3 bases, the J end lost 2 bases, and 13 bases lay between the germline ends. Germline V gives CDR1 DFQATT, CDR2 SNEGSKA (reference sequence). The CDR3 loop is CSASWGGANTEAFF. CDR3 bases: TGCAGTGCTAGTTGGGGGGGCGCAAACACTGAAGCTTTCTTT.

The rearrangement uses TRBV30 and TRBJ2-3; the match to TRBD1 covers 9 bases. The V gene end was trimmed by 2 bases and the J gene end by 3 bases; junction bases not matched to a gene: 9. Germline loops: CDR1 GTSNPN, CDR2 SVGIG (reference sequence). The CDR3 loop spans 16 amino acids. The CDR3 DNA sequence: TGTGCCTGGAGTTCCCCCAACAGGGGGCGGACAGATACGCAGTATTTT. It codes for CAWSSPNRGRTDTQYF.

This clonotype was detected many times. The CDR3 nucleotides read TGTGCCAGCAGTTTAGCGGGCGGGGTTGAGCAGTTCTTC. Translation: CASSLAGGVEQFF. The chain links TRBV28 to TRBJ2-1; maybe TRBD2 (6 bases). CDR3 size: 13 residues. V shed 2 bases and J shed 9 bases, with 11 bases lying between them. The germline V gene has CDR1 MDHEN and CDR2 SYDVKM. Filled out from reference TRBV28 and TRBJ2-1, the complete variable domain reads DVKVTQSSRYLVKRTGEKVFLECVQDMDHENMFWYRQDPGLGLRLIYFSYDVKMKEKGDIPEGYSVSREKKERFSLILESASTNQTSMYLCASSLAGGVEQFFGPGTRLTVL.

This clonotype has a handful of counts. The chain combines TRBV30 with TRBJ2-3; perhaps TRBD1 as D (6 bases). The germline V and J ends were trimmed by 0 bases and 2 bases, with 12 bases remaining between them. CDR3 size: 15 residues. Looked up from germline, CDR1 is GTSNPN and CDR2 is SVGIG (reference sequence). The DNA of the CDR3 is TGTGCCTGGAGTGTAAGGGACATTTTCACAGATACGCAGTATTTT. This encodes CAWSVRDIFTDTQYF.

The genes are TRBV28 and TRBJ2-1; D is possibly TRBD1 (5 bases). The germline V gene has CDR1 MDHEN and CDR2 SYDVKM. The CDR3 sequence is 12 residues long. V was cut by 7 bases and J by 4 bases, with 8 bases left in between. The CDR3 coding sequence is TGTGCCAGCACGACAGTATACAATGAGCAGTTCTTC. Amino acids: CASTTVYNEQFF.

This clonotype has a count of ten or more. This sequence joins TRBV20-1 and TRBJ2-7; 7 bases agree with TRBD2. The germline CDR1 and CDR2 sequences are DFQATT and SNEGSKA (reference sequence). There are 12 residues in the CDR3. V was pared by 6 bases and J by 3 bases, with 5 bases of the junction left unmatched. Here the CDR3 DNA reads TGCAGTGCAACCGGGACTAACTACGAGCAGTACTTC. This encodes CSATGTNYEQYF.

A few counts support this clonotype. The CDR3 loop reads CASSSGGGNGYTF. In nucleotides, the CDR3 is TGTGCCAGCAGCTCCGGAGGGGGCAATGGCTACACCTTC. The chain joins TRBV11-3 to TRBJ1-2; 7 nucleotides match TRBD1. After removal of 4 bases from V and 6 bases from J, the junction contained 5 bases not matched to a gene. Germline CDR1 is SGHNT and CDR2 is YENEEA. The CDR3 is made up of 13 amino acids.

This clonotype was observed many times. The chain has TRBV11-2 and TRBJ2-7, with a weak D call TRBD1 (6 bases). Trimming removed 5 bases at V and 2 bases at J, with 13 bases between. Per the germline V gene, CDR1 is SGHAT and CDR2 is FQNNGV. The CDR3 extends over 14 amino acids. CDR3 residues: CASSRTGTTYEQYF. The CDR3 nucleotides are TGTGCCAGCAGCAGAACCGGGACAACCTACGAGCAGTACTTC.

The sample holds many counts of this clonotype. The V gene is TRBV11-2, the J gene TRBJ2-3, with a weak D call TRBD2 (5 bases). V lost 5 bases to trimming and J lost 0 bases, with 12 bases between them. Germline V gene sequence: CDR1 SGHAT, CDR2 FQNNGV. There are 15 residues in the CDR3. As DNA, the CDR3 is TGTGCCAGCAGCGTACCCAGCGGAAGCACAGATACGCAGTATTTT. This gives the protein CASSVPSGSTDTQYF.

This clonotype showed up just a few times. The rearrangement uses TRBV11-3 and TRBJ1-1; TRBD1 agrees at 7 bases. The germline V gene encodes CDR1 SGHNT and CDR2 YENEEA. CDR3 size: 15 residues. Unmatched junction bases numbered 11, after V lost 3 bases and J lost 7 bases. CDR3 in amino acids: CASSLATGTANEAFF. The DNA for the CDR3 is TGTGCCAGCAGCTTGGCGACCGGGACAGCAAATGAAGCTTTCTTT.

Of note for this clonotype: It may be a read error: a sequence one base away is much more abundant. In this CDR3 the conserved last residue, phenylalanine or tryptophan, is missing, so a read error is likely. The chain recombines TRBV12-3 or TRBV12-4 with TRBJ2-7, with 8 positions matching TRBD1. V lost 3 bases and J lost 2; bases outside the gene matches: 6. This CDR3 comprises 15 residues. The CDR3 DNA follows: TGTGCCAGCAGTTTGGGGACAGGCGTTCCCTACGAGCAGTACCTC. This translates into CASSLGTGVPYEQYL.

The genes are TRBV15 and TRBJ2-7; D call uncertain. V shed 0 bases and J shed 0 bases, with 12 bases lying between them. This CDR3 is 16 amino acids long. Germline V gene lookup returns CDR1 LNHNV and CDR2 YYDKDF (reference sequence). The CDR3 protein is CATSRDRAKSSYEQYF. Written as DNA, the CDR3 is TGTGCCACCAGCAGAGATCGCGCCAAGAGCTCCTACGAGCAGTACTTC. Variable domain in full (rest from reference TRBV15 and TRBJ2-7): DAMVIQNPRYQVTQFGKPVTLSCSQTLNHNVMYWYQQKSSQAPKLLFHYYDKDFNNEADTPDNFQSRRPNTSFCFLDIRSPGLGDTAMYLCATSRDRAKSSYEQYFGPGTRLTVT.

This clonotype was seen only a few times. The V and J genes are TRBV12-3 or TRBV12-4 and TRBJ2-3, with no clear D. CDR3 length: 11 amino acids. V lost 5 bases to trimming and J lost 6 bases, with 6 bases between them. The CDR3 sequence is CASSRKDTQYF. In DNA form, the CDR3 reads TGTGCCAGCAGTAGGAAGGATACGCAGTATTTT.

Comment on this clonotype: The germline gene is not matched at one end of the junction; a read error may be the cause. The V and J genes are TRBV5-1 and TRBJ1-1; D is undetermined. CDR3 length: 12 amino acids. Germline CDR1 SGHRS, CDR2 YFSETQ. The CDR3 is CASGLEGTEAFF. The CDR3 DNA follows: TGCGCCAGCGGCTTGGAAGGGACTGAAGCTTTCTTT.